The entry that follows covers one TCR beta chain sequence. Its antigen is not identified. One base away lies a much larger clone, so this may be a sequencing read error. This entry comes from a study of tumor-infiltrating lymphocytes in primary liver carcinoma. From approximately 550 ng of total RNA, TCR beta-specific cDNA was reverse-transcribed using a constant-region primer. Three rounds of nested multiplex PCR with slightly modified ARM-PCR produced TCR beta libraries. The first two PCR rounds, around 10 cycles each, used TRBV1-TRBV30 forward primers and a C-beta reverse primer. TCRdb reanalysed the multiplex PCR reads using MiXCR and keeps one entry per CDR3 protein. The repertoire includes more than 95,000 distinct CDR3 sequences, 64% of them detected once, and roughly 8% sits in the top ten. The CDR3 is made up of 17 amino acids. Trimming cost V 4 bases and J 3 bases; bases outside gene matches: 9. CDR1 is SGHRS and CDR2 is YFSETQ in the germline V gene.

Bulk tissue was left unsorted, and RNA and DNA were co-extracted from 20-30 mg of it. Primary liver carcinomas in the patients were surgically resected. General study results and limits: There were only about 8-25% of top clones found in all five tumor regions. Among the pair types, tumor region pairs showed more overlap than tumor-adjacent and tumor-blood pairs.

This sequence was found in a woman in her sixties or seventies with primary liver carcinoma and hepatitis B virus infection. Sequenced sample: liver tumor tissue from sampling region 3. As to subset: tumor region T3, left-lateral pole. This chain links TRBV5-1 with TRBJ2-3, with TRBD2 matching 12 bases. The CDR3 coding sequence is TGCGCCAGCAGCCTCCCCGGACTAGCGGGATCAACAGATACGCAGTATTTT. This sequence encodes CASSLPGLAGSTDTQYF.